One sample yielded the 26 T cell receptor beta chains listed below, sequenced in a study of blood T cell repertoires in COVID-19. Measured with immunoSEQ multiplex PCR; TCRdb has only the in-frame clones, and not every one. Of 170,000 or so clones in the sample, 88% were seen once. Sequencing was done on a sample of PBMCs or T cells enriched from blood (not recorded which). These receptor sequences come from a woman aged 18-29 years who had recovered from COVID-19.

The rearrangement links TRBV2 to TRBJ1-1; TRBD1 matches at 7 bases. The CDR3 runs to 17 residues. Germline-derived CDR1 and CDR2 are SNHLY and FYNNEI. Unmatched junction bases numbered 9, after V lost 1 base and J lost 1 base. CDR3: CASSEERPGQTNTEAFF. The CDR3 coding sequence is TGTGCCAGCAGTGAAGAGAGACCGGGACAGACGAACACTGAAGCTTTCTTT.

The rearrangement links TRBV19 to TRBJ2-1; 10 bases are a match to TRBD2. Germline loops: CDR1 LNHDA, CDR2 SQIVND (reference sequence). V shed 6 bases, J shed 7 bases, and the junction held 15 bases outside the gene matches. CDR3 length: 17 amino acids. This CDR3 is CASSDQLVKTSGNEQFF. As DNA, the CDR3 is TGTGCCAGTAGCGACCAACTAGTTAAGACTAGCGGGAATGAGCAGTTCTTC.

This chain joins TRBV19 and TRBJ2-2; 10 bases are a match to TRBD1. The CDR3 totals 16 residues. Germline CDR1 reads LNHDA; CDR2 reads SQIVND (reference sequence). With 5 bases clipped from V and 6 bases from J, the junction kept 9 bases outside the gene matches. CDR3 DNA sequence: TGTGCCAGTAGTGGAAGGACAGGGGGGGACCCCGGGGAGCTGTTTTTT. Translating it yields CASSGRTGGDPGELFF.

This clone was observed once. This chain joins TRBV28 and TRBJ2-5; D unresolved. The CDR3 runs 14 residues. Germline-derived CDR1 and CDR2 are MDHEN and SYDVKM. Between the trimmed V and J ends, which lost 2 bases and 1 base, there was a span of 8 bases. CDR3 bases: TGTGCCAGCAGTTTAAGTCAGATCCAAGAGACCCAGTACTTC. Its translation is CASSLSQIQETQYF.

CDR3 nucleotides: TGTGCCAGCACTCCTGACCCAGGGTACGGCTACACCTTC. It encodes CASTPDPGYGYTF. The rearrangement links TRBV3-1 (or the pseudogene TRBV3-2) to TRBJ1-2; D perhaps matches TRBD1 (5 bases). The germline V gene encodes CDR1 LGHDT and CDR2 YNNKEL (reference sequence). The V gene lost 7 bases and the J gene lost 8 bases, with 17 bases spanning the gap. The CDR3 length is 13 residues.

The chain employs TRBV18 and TRBJ2-5; TRBD1 might be the D (6 bases). This CDR3 spans 16 amino acids. The V and J ends lost 4 bases and 1 base respectively, with 16 bases between them. Per germline, CDR1 KGHSH and CDR2 LQKENI. Written as DNA, the CDR3 is TGTGCCAGCTCACGAGACACAGGGAAACTCCAAGAGACCCAGTACTTC. Encoded protein: CASSRDTGKLQETQYF.

On this clone: Other DNA variants within this sample encode the same CDR3. The V and J genes are TRBV4-3 and TRBJ2-5; D uncertain. V lost 0 bases and J lost 5, with 7 bases in between. This CDR3 has 13 amino acids. Per the germline V gene, CDR1 is LGHNA and CDR2 is YSLEER. CDR3 in amino acids: CASSQDRRETQYF. In DNA, the CDR3 is TGCGCCAGCAGCCAAGATCGGCGGGAGACCCAGTACTTC.

This chain joins TRBV14 and TRBJ1-6; the D is unclear. This CDR3 has 14 residues. The V end lost 0 bases, the J end lost 9 bases, and 9 bases lay between the germline ends. Germline V gene lookup returns CDR1 SGHDN and CDR2 FVKESK. The CDR3 region has the DNA TGTGCCAGCAGCCAAGATCCCGCACTTTCACCCCTCCACTTT. The encoded protein is CASSQDPALSPLHF.

The chain joins TRBV4-3 to TRBJ2-2; D is possibly TRBD1 (6 bases). The CDR3 spans 18 residues. V lost 2 bases, J lost 6 bases, and 22 bases lay in between. Germline-derived CDR1 and CDR2 are LGHNA and YSLEER. Here the CDR3 reads CASSQTMQGFSIAGELFF. CDR3 sequence (DNA): TGCGCCAGCAGCCAAACAATGCAGGGGTTTAGTATTGCCGGGGAGCTGTTTTTT.

The rearrangement joins TRBV28 to TRBJ2-3; possibly TRBD1 for D (6 bases). The CDR3 consists of 18 residues. V was cut by 2 bases and J by 3 bases, with 21 bases left in between. In germline, CDR1 is MDHEN, CDR2 SYDVKM. CDR3: CASSLGPPVGGRTDTQYF. CDR3 nucleotides: TGTGCCAGCAGTTTAGGTCCCCCGGTTGGGGGCAGAACAGATACGCAGTATTTT.

The CDR3, as DNA: TGCGCCAGCAGCCAAACGGCCCCGGGACAGGGGAGTGTTGGGAACACTGAAGCTTTCTTT. The encoded protein is CASSQTAPGQGSVGNTEAFF. The J gene is TRBJ1-1, the V gene TRBV4-1, with 10 bases matching TRBD1. Per the germline V gene, CDR1 is MGHRA and CDR2 is YSYEKL. V lost 2 bases to trimming and J lost 1 base; unmatched junction nucleotides: 16. CDR3 length: 20 residues.

DNA for the CDR3: TGTGCCAGCAGCTTAGCCCAGGGCACAGATACGCAGTATTTT. Translating gives CASSLAQGTDTQYF. The chain combines TRBV7-6 with TRBJ2-3; D is ambiguous. Germline CDR1 reads SGHVS; CDR2 reads FNYEAQ. V gave up 0 bases and J gave up 1 base, with 5 bases separating them. The CDR3 totals 14 residues.

On this clone: This same CDR3 is encoded by further DNA sequences in the sample. The chain joins TRBV9 to TRBJ1-2; the D gene is possibly TRBD1 (6 bases). The V end lost 2 bases, the J end lost 0 bases, and 8 bases lay between the germline ends. The CDR3 has 14 residues. The germline CDR1 and CDR2 sequences are SGDLS and YYNGEE. CDR3 DNA: TGTGCCAGCAGCGTTGGACAGTCTAACTATGGCTACACCTTC. It encodes CASSVGQSNYGYTF.

This chain joins TRBV27 and TRBJ1-1; 9 positions agree with TRBD1. Per germline, CDR1 MNHEY and CDR2 SMNVEV (reference sequence). CDR3 length equals 12 residues. V shed 5 bases, J shed 11 bases, and the junction held 6 bases outside the gene matches. The CDR3 nucleotides read TGTGCCAGCAGTAAGGACAGGGGTAGGGCTTTCTTT. It codes for CASSKDRGRAFF.

V and J are TRBV28 and TRBJ2-3; D gene unclear. CDR1 MDHEN and CDR2 SYDVKM come from the germline V gene. The CDR3 consists of 15 residues. The V end lost 5 bases, the J end lost 4 bases, and 16 bases lay between the germline ends. The CDR3 protein is CASSPYSELADTQYF. The CDR3 coding sequence is TGTGCCAGCAGTCCATACTCGGAGTTGGCAGATACGCAGTATTTT.

The CDR3 here is CASSFLGGEETQYF. The CDR3 DNA reads TGTGCCAGCAGTTTTTTGGGGGGAGAAGAGACCCAGTACTTC. V is TRBV27 and J is TRBJ2-5; D is perhaps TRBD2 (6 bases). CDR3 length: 14 amino acids. V was cut by 3 bases and J by 3 bases, with 11 bases left in between. Germline values: CDR1 MNHEY, CDR2 SMNVEV (reference sequence).

Here the CDR3 reads CAWSGTGGFGNTIYF. The DNA of the CDR3 is TGTGCCTGGAGTGGGACAGGGGGCTTCGGAAACACCATATATTTT. V and J are TRBV30 and TRBJ1-3; 11 bases agree with TRBD1. Germline V gene lookup returns CDR1 GTSNPN and CDR2 SVGIG (reference sequence). The CDR3 contains 15 residues. Germline trimming cut 1 base from V and 4 bases from J; bases unmatched to any gene: 3.

The chain joins TRBV15 to TRBJ1-2, with D possibly being TRBD1 (5 bases). V lost 0 bases, J lost 4 bases, and 15 bases lay in between. The CDR3 totals 16 residues. From germline, CDR1 is LNHNV and CDR2 YYDKDF (reference sequence). The CDR3 sequence: CATSRDYVGGAYGYTF. The CDR3 bases are TGTGCCACCAGCAGAGATTACGTGGGTGGGGCCTATGGCTACACCTTC.

J is TRBJ2-7 and V is TRBV6-6; D perhaps matches TRBD1 (5 bases). The germline gives CDR1 MNHNY, CDR2 SVGAGI (reference sequence). Trimming pared 2 bases from V and 5 bases from J, leaving 19 bases between. The length of the CDR3 is 16 residues. The CDR3 DNA reads TGTGCCAGCAGTTACCCGACCGACGCAGGGCTTGACGAGCAGTACTTC. Protein product: CASSYPTDAGLDEQYF.

The V gene is TRBV9, the J gene TRBJ1-1; 11 bases fit TRBD1. Germline CDR1 reads SGDLS; CDR2 reads YYNGEE. The CDR3 consists of 15 residues. Trimming at V came to 4 bases and at J to 5 bases, leaving 7 bases not matched to a gene. In nucleotides, the CDR3 is TGTGCCAGCAGCTATGGACAGGGGGCTCGGACTGAAGCTTTCTTT. It encodes CASSYGQGARTEAFF.

The rearrangement uses TRBV7-9 and TRBJ1-4, with no clear D. Deletions cut 3 bases from V and 5 bases from J, with 16 bases between. The CDR3 covers 16 residues. Germline CDR1 and CDR2: SEHNR and FQNEAQ (reference sequence). The CDR3 DNA follows: TGTGCCAGCAGCTTCAAGGCGGGCGATCCCAATGAAAAACTGTTTTTT. Translating it yields CASSFKAGDPNEKLFF.

The chain is built from TRBV5-1 and TRBJ2-4; perhaps TRBD2 as D (5 bases). Trimming pared 3 bases from V and 10 bases from J, leaving 17 bases between. The germline V gene has CDR1 SGHRS and CDR2 YFSETQ. The CDR3 spans 14 residues. As DNA, the CDR3 is TGCGCCAGCAGCTCGTCGGAGGCCGTGTCGATTCAGTACTTC. It codes for CASSSSEAVSIQYF.

The chain links TRBV5-1 to TRBJ1-1; D unclear. CDR1 and CDR2 from the germline V gene are SGHRS and YFSETQ. Trimming shortened V by 2 bases and J by 2 bases, and 7 bases separated the two germline ends. The CDR3 extends over 13 amino acids. The CDR3 DNA follows: TGCGCCAGCAGCTTCGGGAAAAACACTGAAGCTTTCTTT. Residues: CASSFGKNTEAFF.

The rearrangement links TRBV27 to TRBJ2-7; D is perhaps TRBD1 (6 bases). Deletions cut 6 bases from V and 2 bases from J, with 11 bases between. This CDR3 is 13 amino acids long. CDR1 and CDR2 from the germline V gene are MNHEY and SMNVEV (reference sequence). The CDR3 coding sequence is TGTGCCAGCAGCTACCAGGGGACCTACGAGCAGTACTTC. Its protein product is CASSYQGTYEQYF.

The CDR3 here is CATFNAGTEAFF. The CDR3 DNA sequence: TGTGCCACCTTTAACGCCGGGACTGAAGCTTTCTTT. The V call is TRBV15, the J call TRBJ1-1; unclear D gene. The CDR3 covers 12 residues. Germline values: CDR1 LNHNV, CDR2 YYDKDF (reference sequence). Trimming took off 8 bases at V and 5 bases at J, with 12 bases between the two ends.

The V gene is TRBV5-1, the J gene TRBJ2-1, with TRBD2 as a possible D gene (6 bases). CDR3 size: 15 residues. V was clipped by 1 base and J by 6 bases, with 14 bases between them. The germline gives CDR1 SGHRS, CDR2 YFSETQ. CDR3 DNA sequence: TGCGCCAGCAGCTTGATAGGGACTTCGGGCAATGAGCAGTTCTTC. Amino acids: CASSLIGTSGNEQFF.